The rows below give T cell receptor beta chains drawn from one sample of a study of beta chain features in type 1 diabetes. Only in-frame clones appear in the TCRdb table, and some are missing; sequencing was by immunoSEQ multiplex PCR. The sample has some 700,000 clones, around 15% seen once. Sequenced: naive CD4+ T cells from blood. These receptors were taken from a man between 18 and 35 years old with type 1 diabetes. Both conserved end residues are part of each CDR3.

v_gene	j_gene	CDR3aa
TRBV15	TRBJ2-3	CATSRDSEDTQYF
TRBV15	TRBJ1-3	CATSRDLTGSGNTIYF
TRBV6-6	TRBJ1-1	CASSLRETTEAFF
TRBV4-1	TRBJ2-3	CASSQWWGGTDTQYF
TRBV19	TRBJ1-4	CASKDRVLGEKLFF
TRBV28	TRBJ2-1	CASQSSYNEQFF
TRBV28	TRBJ2-7	CASSLGDKGYEQYF
TRBV7-9	TRBJ1-2	CASSSAGYTF
TRBV11-2	TRBJ1-2	CASSWDRGGYTF
TRBV7-2	TRBJ2-5	CASSPVSGTQYF
TRBV10-3	TRBJ1-1	CAISGLNTEAFF
TRBV7-9	TRBJ1-2	CASRSEGAYGYTF
TRBV6-1	TRBJ2-5	CASSDSGGATETQYF
TRBV2	TRBJ2-1	CASSEGARDSEFF
TRBV28	TRBJ1-4	CASTPTVGQPKLFF
TRBV28	TRBJ2-7	CASSSAGPNQGVGYEQYF
TRBV11-2	TRBJ2-7	CASSLDYHTAYEQYF
TRBV25-1	TRBJ1-5	CASSGAYNQPQHF